The subject of this entry is one T cell receptor (beta chain). Its antigen is not known. These data come from a study of cytomegalovirus exposure and HLA in healthy donors. Germline values: CDR1 SNHLY, CDR2 FYNNEI. The CDR3 spans 13 residues. The V end lost 3 bases, the J end lost 4 bases, and 9 bases lay between the germline ends. Data came from immunoSEQ multiplex PCR; TCRdb stores just in-frame clones and leaves some out. The repertoire holds 130,000 or so clones, with around 92% as singletons. Findings and caveats of the study: The dataset shows that most TCR sequences were rare, while some public TCRs occurred in many donors. Under in vitro conditions, a few CMV-associated chains were confirmed as specific for CMV antigens. High specificity and sensitivity for cytomegalovirus status were reported for the classifier. In the 95 to 150 validation repertoires, a later analysis found that first-cohort TCR clusters tended to co-occur.

What was sequenced was PBMCs. This chain connects TRBV2 to TRBJ2-5; D is unresolved. The receptor was derived from a man younger than 45 in good health and CMV-seronegative. CDR3 in DNA: TGTGCCAGCAGTGATTGGGCTTCAGAGACCCAGTACTTC. Protein sequence: CASSDWASETQYF.